The 32 T cell receptor beta chains reported below all come from one sample, sequenced in a study of blood T cells in healthy people across ages. A second roughly 6 to 12 cycle PCR used barcoded and J-beta primers. TCRdb re-called the 5' RACE reads through MiXCR, storing one row per CDR3 protein. The table has about 650,000 distinct CDR3 sequences, roughly 32% seen once. Sequenced: blood. The receptor source for this set is a woman aged 80 or over in good health.

In its sample, this clonotype was seen a few times. The rearrangement links TRBV30 to TRBJ1-6; possibly TRBD1 for D (6 bases). Germline V gene data show CDR1 as GTSNPN and CDR2 as SVGIG (reference sequence). The CDR3 runs 15 residues. The ends were cut back, 4 bases at V and 9 bases at J, with 19 bases in the middle. The CDR3 loop reads CAWNVGGNRVSPLHF. CDR3 nucleotide sequence: TGTGCCTGGAACGTTGGGGGTAACAGGGTTTCACCCCTCCACTTT.

This chain joins TRBV30 and TRBJ2-3; 13 bases align to TRBD2. Germline assignment: CDR1 GTSNPN and CDR2 SVGIG (reference sequence). The CDR3 is made up of 15 amino acids. Germline trimming cut 0 bases from V and 3 bases from J; bases unmatched to any gene: 0. The CDR3 DNA sequence: TGTGCCTGGAGTGTACTAGCGGGGGGGACAGATACGCAGTATTTT. Protein product: CAWSVLAGGTDTQYF.

The gene calls are TRBV7-2 and TRBJ2-4, with D perhaps assigned TRBD1 or TRBD2 (5 bases each). The DNA end is more similar to TRBJ2-7, so the J call may be wrong. The CDR3 runs 13 residues. Germline values: CDR1 SGHTA, CDR2 FQGNSA. In nucleotides, the CDR3 is TGTGCCAGCAGCTTCCGTTACGGGGCCGAGCAGTACTTC. Its protein is CASSFRYGAEQYF.

This clonotype came up many times. A much more abundant neighbour one base away suggests this may be a read error. V gene TRBV5-1 combines with J gene TRBJ2-7, with D possibly matching TRBD2 (6 bases). Germline V gene data show CDR1 as SGHRS and CDR2 as YFSETQ. This CDR3 is 14 amino acids long. Trimming took 3 bases from V and 4 from J, leaving 14 bases between them. DNA for the CDR3: TGCGCCAGCAGCTGGGTAGGAGGGTGGTACGAGCAGTACTTC. This gives the protein CASSWVGGWYEQYF.

This clonotype showed up just a few times. The chain links TRBV30 to TRBJ2-1; D uncertain. Trimming pared 0 bases from V and 6 bases from J, leaving 3 bases between. The CDR3 extends over 11 amino acids. Germline-derived CDR1 and CDR2 are GTSNPN and SVGIG (reference sequence). CDR3 protein: CAWSVVNEQFF. The DNA of the CDR3 is TGTGCCTGGAGTGTGGTCAATGAGCAGTTCTTC. The full variable domain, in which reference TRBV30 and TRBJ2-1 provide the parts outside the CDR3, is SQTIHQWPATLVQPVGSPLSLECTVEGTSNPNLYWYRQAAGRGLQLLFYSVGIGQISSEVPQNLSASRPQDRQFILSSKKLLLSDSGFYLCAWSVVNEQFFGPGTRLTVL.

This clonotype was seen only a few times. A much larger clone sits a single nucleotide away, making a read error possible. The gene calls are TRBV3-1 and TRBJ2-4; D not certain. Germline CDR1 reads LGHDT; CDR2 reads YNNKEL (reference sequence). V was shortened by 2 bases and J by 13 bases, with 15 bases between the two germline ends. There are 13 residues in the CDR3. The CDR3 coding sequence is TGTGCCAGCAGCCAAACGGGCCAGCCAAAGCAGTACTTC. Its translation is CASSQTGQPKQYF.

This clonotype was seen at least ten times. The J gene is TRBJ2-5, the V gene TRBV7-8; no clear D gene. Germline V gene sequence: CDR1 SGHVS, CDR2 FQNEAQ. Trimming left V 0 bases short and J 5 bases short, with 13 bases between. CDR3 length equals 15 residues. DNA for the CDR3: TGTGCCAGCAGCTTAGCAACTGGCGGTAGGGAGACCCAGTACTTC. It yields the protein CASSLATGGRETQYF.

Worth noting for this clonotype: Just one base apart from a much larger clone, this may be a read error. The genes are TRBV6-1 and TRBJ2-4; D not resolved. The J call may not be correct, given that the DNA end is closer to TRBJ2-5. Germline V gene lookup returns CDR1 MNHNS and CDR2 SASEGT. This CDR3 comprises 15 residues. CDR3 DNA sequence: TGTGCCAGCAGTGAAAGTTGGCCTAAGAGGGAGACCCAGTACTTC. Translated, it gives CASSESWPKRETQYF.

This clonotype was seen only once. The V gene is TRBV29-1, the J gene TRBJ2-3; 7 bases align to TRBD2. The J segment lost 7 bases and the V segment lost 6 bases, leaving 4 bases of the junction unmatched. Germline CDR1 reads SQVTM; CDR2 reads ANQGSEA. CDR3 size: 11 residues. The CDR3 nucleotides are TGCAGCGTCAGAAGCGGGAATACGCAGTATTTT. Protein: CSVRSGNTQYF.

This clonotype was detected ten times or more. The chain is built from TRBV9 and TRBJ2-3; 9 positions match TRBD1. The germline V gene has CDR1 SGDLS and CDR2 YYNGEE. V dropped 4 bases and J dropped 4; count of bases not matched to a gene: 16. The CDR3 extends over 18 amino acids. The CDR3, as DNA: TGTGCCAGCAGCTTCGGGACAGGGAGTTCAAGGGCATCAGATACGCAGTATTTT. It specifies CASSFGTGSSRASDTQYF.

This clonotype was detected ten times or more. The genes are TRBV4-3 and TRBJ2-3, with TRBD2 matching over 8 bases. The CDR3 sequence is 17 residues long. V lost 4 bases to trimming and J lost 2 bases; unmatched junction nucleotides: 11. The V gene's germline CDR1 is LGHNA and CDR2 YSLEER. The CDR3 nucleotides read TGCGCCAGCAGCCTCGGGGGGGGGGCCCTCAACACAGATACGCAGTATTTT. Translation gives CASSLGGGALNTDTQYF.

CDR3 sequence reads: CASSATGGAYNEQYF. The CDR3 nucleotides read TGTGCCAGCAGTGCGACAGGGGGGGCCTACAATGAGCAGTACTTC. The V and J genes are TRBV6-5 and TRBJ2-1; 9 bases agree with TRBD1. TRBJ2-7 matches the DNA end more closely, so the J call is doubtful. CDR3 size: 15 residues. Germline V gene data show CDR1 as MNHEY and CDR2 as SVGAGI.

With regard to this clonotype: This clone may be a read error of a much larger clone one base away. The chain carries TRBV25-1 and TRBJ1-2; TRBD1 matches 7 bases. V lost 6 bases to trimming and J lost 2 bases; unmatched junction nucleotides: 6. The CDR3 contains 14 residues. From germline, CDR1 is MGHDK and CDR2 SYGVNS. The CDR3 DNA is TGTGCCAGCAGGGAGACAGGGTGGAACTATGGCTACACCTTC. Translating it yields CASRETGWNYGYTF.

This clonotype has a count of ten or more. The chain carries TRBV5-5 and TRBJ1-2; unclear D gene. CDR3 length: 13 amino acids. Germline values: CDR1 SGHKS, CDR2 YYEKEE (reference sequence). The ends were cut back, 4 bases at V and 3 bases at J, with 10 bases in the middle. The CDR3 here is CASSPSGDYGYTF. CDR3 DNA sequence: TGTGCCAGCAGCCCTAGTGGGGACTATGGCTACACCTTC.

The DNA of the CDR3 is TGTGCCATCAGTGCCGGACAGGGTTTAATCGAGCCCCAGCATTTT. This codes for CAISAGQGLIEPQHF. The chain carries TRBV10-3 and TRBJ1-5; 8 nucleotides match TRBD1. The germline V gene has CDR1 ENHRY and CDR2 SYGVKD. With 4 bases clipped from V and 8 bases from J, the junction kept 10 bases outside the gene matches. CDR3 length equals 15 residues.

The table lists this clonotype with many counts. The chain uses TRBV20-1 and TRBJ1-2, with a weak D call TRBD1 (6 bases). The V end lost 1 base, the J end lost 0 bases, and 12 bases lay between the germline ends. The CDR3 consists of 15 residues. CDR1 is DFQATT, CDR2 SNEGSKA, per germline (reference sequence). The DNA of the CDR3 is TGCAGTGCTAGAGTCCGGGGGGCGTCTAACTATGGCTACACCTTC. Amino acids: CSARVRGASNYGYTF.

The V call is TRBV7-6, the J call TRBJ1-5; tentative D call: TRBD1 (6 bases). The CDR3 contains 15 residues. V was clipped by 0 bases and J by 5 bases, with 11 bases between them. In germline, CDR1 is SGHVS, CDR2 FNYEAQ. The CDR3 sequence is CASSLAGGGDQPQHF. The CDR3 DNA follows: TGTGCCAGCAGCTTAGCCGGGGGCGGCGATCAGCCCCAGCATTTT.

In this sample, this clonotype turned up many times. The chain joins TRBV5-1 to TRBJ2-3; a weak D match, TRBD2 (6 bases). Trimming left V 5 bases short and J 4 bases short, with 14 bases between. The CDR3 runs 14 residues. Germline CDR1 is SGHRS and CDR2 is YFSETQ. The CDR3 reads CASSRRAVADTQYF. Written as DNA, the CDR3 is TGCGCCAGCAGTAGGAGGGCAGTCGCAGATACGCAGTATTTT.

There are many counts of this clonotype. This chain joins TRBV10-3 and TRBJ2-2; TRBD2 matches 9 bases. The CDR3 consists of 13 residues. The germline CDR1 and CDR2 sequences are ENHRY and SYGVKD. V shed 6 bases, J shed 5 bases, and the junction held 1 base outside the gene matches. The CDR3 DNA sequence: TGTGCCATCAGAAGCGGGGGGACCGGGGAGCTGTTTTTT. It is translated as CAIRSGGTGELFF.

This clonotype was detected ten times or more. The gene calls are TRBV10-3 and TRBJ1-2; D unresolved. CDR3 length: 13 amino acids. The V end was cut by 7 bases, the J end by 5 bases, with 14 bases between. Per the germline V gene, CDR1 is ENHRY and CDR2 is SYGVKD. Written as DNA, the CDR3 is TGTGCCATCACCCCGGGTCCTTCGTATGGCTACACCTTC. It is translated as CAITPGPSYGYTF.

This clonotype appeared a single time. The chain is built from TRBV7-9 and TRBJ2-3; D is unclear. Germline assignment: CDR1 SEHNR and CDR2 FQNEAQ (reference sequence). V was trimmed by 5 bases and J by 14 bases, leaving 11 bases between them. There are 10 residues in the CDR3. The CDR3 sequence: CASSATLGYF. DNA of the CDR3: TGTGCCAGCAGCGCCACATTGGGGTATTTT.

This clonotype was counted many times. The genes are TRBV29-1 and TRBJ2-7, with 10 bases that match TRBD2. Trimming cost V 3 bases and J 3 bases; bases outside gene matches: 5. Germline CDR1 reads SQVTM; CDR2 reads ANQGSEA. The CDR3 sequence is 14 residues long. The CDR3 bases are TGCAGCGTTGAGGGTAGCGGGGGGTTCTACGAGCAGTACTTC. It codes for CSVEGSGGFYEQYF.

As regards this clonotype: A much larger clone differs by one base, so this may be a read error. CDR3 nucleotides: TGTGCCAGCAGCCCGGGACGGCCCCAAGGGACCCAGTACTTC. Encoded protein: CASSPGRPQGTQYF. The chain has TRBV5-4 and TRBJ2-5; D might be TRBD1 or TRBD2, each matching 5 bases. Per the germline V gene, CDR1 is SGHNT and CDR2 is YYREEE (reference sequence). This CDR3 has 14 amino acids.

This clonotype has ten or more counts. The chain combines TRBV5-1 with TRBJ2-1; D gene unclear. V shed 3 bases and J shed 7 bases, with 14 bases lying between them. The CDR3 runs 14 residues. Germline V gives CDR1 SGHRS, CDR2 YFSETQ. DNA of the CDR3: TGCGCCAGCAGCTCCCCGGCGAGCAGGAATGAGCAGTTCTTC. Its protein is CASSSPASRNEQFF.

The gene calls are TRBV25-1 and TRBJ1-5; tentative D call: TRBD1 (5 bases). Germline V CDR1 and CDR2: MGHDK, SYGVNS. V dropped 6 bases and J dropped 8 bases, with 17 bases sitting between them. The CDR3 is 14 amino acids. The CDR3 reads CASRDPGRGEPQHF. DNA for the CDR3: TGTGCCAGCAGGGACCCAGGACGGGGGGAGCCCCAGCATTTT.

The rearrangement uses TRBV5-1 and TRBJ2-1; 7 nucleotides align to TRBD1. The CDR3 totals 15 residues. The V and J ends lost 2 bases and 3 bases, in that order; junction bases with no gene match: 5. Germline lookup yields CDR1 SGHRS and CDR2 YFSETQ. The CDR3 reads CASSFRDSYYNEQFF. The DNA of the CDR3 is TGCGCCAGCAGCTTTCGGGACAGCTACTACAATGAGCAGTTCTTC.

Worth noting for this clonotype: This could be a read error, since a much larger clone is one nucleotide away. The chain links TRBV14 to TRBJ2-1; 9 positions match TRBD1. The length of the CDR3 is 16 residues. Germline loops: CDR1 SGHDN, CDR2 FVKESK. J was trimmed by 12 bases and V by 1 base; bases with no gene match: 13. The CDR3 nucleotides are TGTGCCAGCAGCCAAGTTGAGGGACAGGGAAGCAGGGGGCAGTTCTTC. This codes for CASSQVEGQGSRGQFF.

Ten or more counts support this clonotype. This chain uses TRBV11-2 with TRBJ2-4; TRBD1 might be the D (6 bases). Per germline, CDR1 SGHAT and CDR2 FQNNGV. V was cut by 3 bases and J by 9 bases, with 9 bases left in between. CDR3 length equals 12 residues. The CDR3 sequence: CASSFTGSIQYF. The CDR3 nucleotides are TGTGCCAGCAGCTTTACAGGGTCCATTCAGTACTTC.

In its sample, this clonotype was seen many times. This chain links TRBV5-1 with TRBJ2-7, with 7 bases fitting TRBD1. CDR1 is SGHRS and CDR2 is YFSETQ in the germline V gene. V shed 4 bases, J shed 5 bases, and the junction held 12 bases outside the gene matches. The CDR3 covers 15 residues. The CDR3 here is CASSPGDRENHEQYF. CDR3 nucleotide sequence: TGCGCCAGCAGCCCCGGCGACAGGGAGAACCACGAGCAGTACTTC.

This clonotype was recorded once. The CDR3 here is CASSLWGETQYF. CDR3 in DNA: TGTGCCAGCAGTTTGTGGGGTGAGACCCAGTACTTC. The chain employs TRBV12-3 or TRBV12-4 and TRBJ2-7, with D hard to call. The end of the DNA fits TRBJ2-5 better, so the J call may be wrong. CDR3 length: 12 amino acids.

This clonotype was detected a few times. A read error may explain this, as a much larger clone is one base away. The chain carries TRBV6-5 and TRBJ1-2; 10 nucleotides align to TRBD1. CDR3 length: 15 amino acids. CDR1 MNHEY and CDR2 SVGAGI come from the germline V gene. J was trimmed by 8 bases and V by 6 bases; bases with no gene match: 12. The CDR3 loop reads CASSDSGTGAVGYTF. CDR3 coding DNA: TGTGCCAGCAGCGACAGCGGGACAGGGGCGGTCGGCTACACCTTC.

This clonotype was detected many times. The gene calls are TRBV5-1 and TRBJ2-3, with TRBD1 identical over 11 bases. J gave up 4 bases and V 4 bases, and 5 bases lay outside the gene matches. The V gene's germline CDR1 is SGHRS and CDR2 YFSETQ. This CDR3 has 15 amino acids. The CDR3 sequence: CASSQGQGAADTQYF. As DNA, the CDR3 is TGCGCCAGCAGCCAAGGACAGGGGGCGGCAGATACGCAGTATTTT.